Many counts were recorded for the clone carrying this T cell receptor beta chain. What it recognizes is unknown. CDR1 is MNHNS, CDR2 SASEGT, per germline. Trimming pared 6 bases from V and 0 bases from J, leaving 5 bases between. CDR3 length equals 13 residues. These data are taken from a study of glioma-infiltrating T cells. TCR alpha and beta CDR3 regions were amplified from RNA using iRepertoire nested multiplex PCR. TCRdb itself ran the multiplex PCR reads through MiXCR, one entry per CDR3 protein. The sample has around 120,000 distinct CDR3 sequences, under 30% seen once. Findings and caveats of the study: Non-neoplastic patients had below-expected tissue-blood divergence, while all gliomas exceeded expectation.

Material: glioma tissue, nonneoplastic brain tissue, or PBMCs (not recorded which). V usage is TRBV6-1 and J usage is TRBJ2-2; D is ambiguous. This clonotype was sampled from a human donor with low-grade glioma or glioblastoma, undergoing nonglioma brain surgery, or in good health (not recorded which). The CDR3 spells CASSKTNTGELFF. The CDR3 DNA sequence: TGTGCCAGCAGCAAAACGAACACCGGGGAGCTGTTTTTT.